This TCR beta chain was documented in a study of T-cell reconstitution after alpha-beta-depleted transplantation in children. Per germline, CDR1 MNHNS and CDR2 SASEGT. The CDR3 has 17 amino acids. The ends were cut back, 7 bases at V and 3 bases at J, with 24 bases in the middle. During its preparation, the TCRbeta library received unique molecular identifiers. TCRdb fed the PCR reads into MiXCR, producing one record per CDR3 protein. The sample has around 380,000 distinct CDR3 sequences, roughly 10% seen once. Source: PBMCs from the stem cell graft donor, taken from the stem cell graft. The V and J genes are TRBV6-1 and TRBJ1-1, with D perhaps matching TRBD1 (6 bases). The TCR sequence derives from a human donor who donated a stem cell graft to a child with acute myeloid leukemia. The CDR3 is CASIVGTGGGYYTEAFF. CDR3 in DNA: TGTGCCAGCATTGTGGGGACCGGCGGGGGCTATTACACTGAAGCTTTCTTT.